The TCR beta chain under discussion was sequenced for a study of T cell repertoires in cytomegalovirus infection. A single record per CDR3 protein comes from TCRdb applying MiXCR to the reads. The sample lists 150,000 to 200,000 distinct CDR3 sequences; under 30% were seen once. The CDR3 runs 15 residues. In germline, CDR1 is MNHEY, CDR2 SMNVEV (reference sequence). V shed 5 bases, J shed 3 bases, and the junction held 7 bases outside the gene matches. Source material: PBMCs. The source of this sequence is a human donor in good health (CMV status not recorded). Some clones in this sample may be carry-over from other donors' samples. The chain links TRBV27 to TRBJ1-1; TRBD1 aligns across 9 bases. This CDR3 reads CASSRIWTGDTEAFF. The CDR3 DNA sequence: TGTGCCAGCAGTCGGATTTGGACAGGGGACACTGAAGCTTTCTTT.